This T cell receptor (beta chain) was found in a study of cytomegalovirus exposure and HLA in healthy donors. The PCR employed 60 Vbeta primers together with 13 Jbeta primers. Profiled with immunoSEQ multiplex PCR; TCRdb holds only in-frame clones, not every one. The sample holds about 170,000 clones, 65% to 90% seen once. The sample holds a few counts of this clone. The CDR3 totals 14 residues. Trimming took off 3 bases at V and 0 bases at J, with 10 bases between the two ends. Germline CDR1 reads SGDLS; CDR2 reads YYNGEE. The gene calls are TRBV9 and TRBJ2-7; a weak D match, TRBD1 (5 bases). The TCR was taken from a male donor in good health and CMV-seronegative. The sample was PBMCs. The CDR3 loop is CASSGADNSYEQYF. The CDR3 DNA follows: TGTGCCAGCAGCGGGGCGGACAACTCCTACGAGCAGTACTTC. The entire variable domain, with the rest obtained from reference TRBV9 and TRBJ2-7, is as follows: DSGVTQTPKHLITATGQRVTLRCSPRSGDLSVYWYQQSLDQGLQFLIQYYNGEERAKGNILERFSAQQFPDLHSELNLSSLELGDSALYFCASSGADNSYEQYFGPGTRLTVT.